A single TCR beta chain is shown here with its context. It lacks a known antigen. No base quality values were provided; no much bigger clone lies one nucleotide off. Trimming costs V 5 bases and J 0 bases, and their ends lie 10 bases apart. Sequences SEHNR (CDR1) and FQNEAQ (CDR2) are obtained from the germline V gene (reference sequence). Counted from cysteine to phenylalanine, this CDR3 has 15 amino acids. Here the CDR3 DNA is all that survives: 45 bases in frame from base 1. From each donor, a single peripheral blood sample of about 100 mL on average was drawn into heparinised tubes. A BD FACSAria II and a panel including CD45RO, CCR7, CD25, CD127, CD95 and CD27 were used to sort naive, central memory, regulatory and stem cell-like memory CD4+ T cells. Every sorted population had a purity above 95%. PBMCs were separated immediately by Lymphoprep density gradient centrifugation and were stained directly, without being cultured. To minimize batch effects, samples were stained and sorted in pairs, one healthy donor with one patient per experiment.

These data belong to a study of beta chain features in type 1 diabetes listed by TCRdb under 2018. Study-level background: No differences in mean age, gender distribution, total cell number or subset yield were found between patients and healthy donors. Regulatory and stem cell-like memory subsets were isolated from only 8 patients and about 8 healthy donors, whereas naive and central memory subsets came from all 30 or so donors. In the study, TCRB repertoires of sorted circulating CD4+ T cell subsets from recently diagnosed type 1 diabetes patients were compared with those of matched healthy donors. A total of 107,917,701 sorted cells were examined across all samples, and RNA yield correlated strongly with the number of cells per subset. The study at large found these results: Only small numbers of individuals were included in the HLA sub-analyses, which left unresolved whether HLA type had any influence on TCRB rearrangement. The naive, central memory and regulatory TCRB repertoires appeared to resemble one another more closely among patients than among healthy donors. PCR might favor shorter templates, but patient and control samples were amplified and corrected together, so any skew would affect both groups equally. A moderate but significant shortening of TCRB CDR3 length was observed in type 1 diabetes patients in all four CD4+ subsets. Fewer insertions and more nucleotide deletions at VDJ recombination sites were observed in patients with type 1 diabetes, implying thymic rearrangement abnormalities. Because cDNA was sequenced instead of genomic DNA, activated cells with high expression could be over-represented, although the groups did not differ in activation or CD3 levels.

The entire isolated RNA was reverse transcribed using the High Capacity cDNA Reverse Transcription Kit, and thus expressed TCRB transcripts were sequenced. Naive, central memory and regulatory T cell samples underwent deep immunoSEQ sequencing, averaging about 3.57 million total reads per sample. Sorted cells were lysed in RLT buffer, and RNA was extracted using DNase-treated RNeasy Micro or Mini kits according to cell number. To prevent cross-contamination, every cell subset was processed on its own, while patient and healthy donor samples were processed together. Using the immunoSEQ multiplex PCR, TCRB sequences were amplified from cDNA into 87-bp fragments spanning the CDR3 region. Amplicons were sequenced on the Illumina HiSeq platform. Per the original workflow: Synthetic template baselines were used to correct PCR bias computationally, reads within Hamming distance 2 were collapsed together, and singletons that could not be merged were discarded. Reads were aligned to IMGT to assign V, D and J genes, CDR3 length, and insertions or deletions at six rearrangement sites. Within each subset, clonotype counts were normalized to the number of sorted cells before true diversity and Gini coefficients were calculated with the tcR R package. The overlap coefficient, calculated on TCRB nucleotide sequences, was used to measure repertoire sharing. As a proxy for the pre-selection repertoire, out-of-frame TCRB sequences from naive cells were analyzed. Not all clones reach the TCRdb copy of this immuneACCESS table, which keeps in-frame sequences only. Checked studies attribute under half of the gap to unresolved V genes and leave the rest unexplained. V and J calls and clone size are given by that table; D and trimming were obtained from the DNA. For this sample there are 430,000 or so clones; roughly 10% appear just once. The ten most abundant clones make up more than 0.045% of the sample.

The TCR originated in a woman aged 18-35 years in good health. The sequencing sample was made of naive CD4+ T cells from blood. The intended sense of this specimen's cell subset or site label: true naive CD4+ T cells. The chain employs TRBV7-9 and TRBJ1-4; TRBD1 could be the D gene, as 5 bases match. CDR3 sequence: CASSPSRATNEKLFF. The DNA reads TGTGCCAGCAGCCCGAGCAGGGCAACTAATGAAAAACTGTTTTTT.